This TCR beta chain was captured in a study of blood T cells in healthy people across ages. CDR3 size: 15 residues. CDR1 is SGHRS and CDR2 is YFSETQ in the germline V gene. Trimming at V came to 4 bases and at J to 4 bases, leaving 8 bases not matched to a gene. Together with a sample-barcoded 5' primer, a J-beta primer mix was included in a second PCR lasting about 6 to 12 cycles. TCRdb used MiXCR to reprocess the 5' RACE reads, holding one entry per CDR3 protein. The sample has more than 800,000 distinct CDR3 sequences; 25% to 35% are singletons. The sequencing input was blood. The clonotype originates from a woman aged 80 or older in good health. The V gene is TRBV5-1, the J gene TRBJ1-1; 9 bases are shared with TRBD1. CDR3 sequence reads: CASSQPDRGGTEAFF. CDR3 DNA: TGCGCCAGCAGCCAACCGGACAGGGGAGGCACTGAAGCTTTCTTT.